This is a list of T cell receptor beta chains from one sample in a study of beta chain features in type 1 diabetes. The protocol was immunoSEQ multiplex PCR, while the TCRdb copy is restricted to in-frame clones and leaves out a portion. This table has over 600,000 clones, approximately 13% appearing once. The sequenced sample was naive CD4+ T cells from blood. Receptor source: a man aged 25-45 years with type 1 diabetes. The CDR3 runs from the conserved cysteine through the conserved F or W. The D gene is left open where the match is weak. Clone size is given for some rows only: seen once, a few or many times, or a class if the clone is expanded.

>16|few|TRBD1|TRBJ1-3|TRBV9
CASSVLGQLSGNTIYF
TGTGCCAGCAGCGTCCTGGGACAGCTCTCTGGAAACACCATATATTTT
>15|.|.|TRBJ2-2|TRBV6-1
CASSASTANTGELFF
TGTGCCAGCAGTGCCTCGACAGCGAACACCGGGGAGCTGTTTTTT
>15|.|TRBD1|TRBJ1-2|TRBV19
CASSIVDRGNYGYTF
TGTGCCAGTAGTATAGTGGACAGGGGGAACTATGGCTACACCTTC
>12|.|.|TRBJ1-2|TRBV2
CASSQGNYGYTF
TGTGCCAGCAGCCAGGGGAACTATGGCTACACCTTC
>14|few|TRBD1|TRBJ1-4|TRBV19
CASSIVQGNEKLFF
TGTGCCAGTAGTATAGTACAGGGGAATGAAAAACTGTTTTTT
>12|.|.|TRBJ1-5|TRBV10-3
CAIAGSNQPQHF
TGTGCCATCGCGGGTAGCAATCAGCCCCAGCATTTT
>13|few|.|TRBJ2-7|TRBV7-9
CASSSRVSHEQYF
TGTGCCAGCAGCTCCAGGGTGTCCCACGAGCAGTACTTC
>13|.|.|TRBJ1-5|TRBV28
CASSFGGNQPQHF
TGTGCCAGCAGTTTCGGGGGCAATCAGCCCCAGCATTTT
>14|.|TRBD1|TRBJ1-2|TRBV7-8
CASSPGQGKDGYTF
TGTGCCAGCAGCCCCGGACAGGGGAAAGATGGCTACACCTTC
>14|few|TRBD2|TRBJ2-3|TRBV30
CAWSSGASTDTQYF
TGTGCCTGGAGTAGCGGGGCGAGCACAGATACGCAGTATTTT